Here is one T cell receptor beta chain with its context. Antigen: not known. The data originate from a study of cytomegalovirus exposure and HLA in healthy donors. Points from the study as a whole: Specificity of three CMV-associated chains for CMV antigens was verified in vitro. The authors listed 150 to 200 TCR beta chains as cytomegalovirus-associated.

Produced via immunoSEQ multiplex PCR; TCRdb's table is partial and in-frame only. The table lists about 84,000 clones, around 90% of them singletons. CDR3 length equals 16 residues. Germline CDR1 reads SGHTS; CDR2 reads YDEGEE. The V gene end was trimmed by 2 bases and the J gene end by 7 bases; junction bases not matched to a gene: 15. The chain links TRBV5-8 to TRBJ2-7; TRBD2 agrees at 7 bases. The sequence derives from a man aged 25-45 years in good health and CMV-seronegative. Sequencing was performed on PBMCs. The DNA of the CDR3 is TGTGCCAGCAGCTTCGCGTACTTAGCGGGTCGCGGGGAGCAGTACTTC. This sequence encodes CASSFAYLAGRGEQYF.